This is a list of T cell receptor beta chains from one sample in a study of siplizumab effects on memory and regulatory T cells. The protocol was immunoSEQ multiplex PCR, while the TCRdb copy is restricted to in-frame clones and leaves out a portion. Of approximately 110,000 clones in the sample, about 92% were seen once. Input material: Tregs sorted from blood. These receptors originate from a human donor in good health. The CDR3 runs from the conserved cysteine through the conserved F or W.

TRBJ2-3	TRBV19	CASSIRYRSTDTQYF
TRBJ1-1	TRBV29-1	CSVAGQPNTEAFF
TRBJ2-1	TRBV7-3	CASSAGLGQGLDNEQFF
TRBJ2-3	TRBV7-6	CASSLYSPSVTDTQYF
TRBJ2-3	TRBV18	CASSRQVAGSTDTQYF
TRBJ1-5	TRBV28	CASSFVAGYSNQPQHF
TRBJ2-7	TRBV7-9	CASSAGASSSRRVYEQYF
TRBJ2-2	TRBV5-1	CASRRQGSGELFF
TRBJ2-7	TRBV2	CASRNPGYEQYF
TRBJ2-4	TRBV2	CASSPRGDRWLQRAKNIQYF
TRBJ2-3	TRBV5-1	CASSGIITDTQYF
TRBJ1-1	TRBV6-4	CASSFSGGRGLTEAFF
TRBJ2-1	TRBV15	CATSRPINLRGYNEQFF
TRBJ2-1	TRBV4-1	CASSQKVSGGLSYNEQFF
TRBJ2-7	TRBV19	CASSIGAGVTYEQYF
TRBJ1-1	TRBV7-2	CASSFRNTEAFF
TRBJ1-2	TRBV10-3	CAISAVPNYGYTF
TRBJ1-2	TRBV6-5	CASSGTDYGYTF
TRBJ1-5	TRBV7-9	CASSPGLGQPQHF
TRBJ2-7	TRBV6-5	CASSTRTGAYEQYF
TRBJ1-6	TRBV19	CASSIGELRSPLHF
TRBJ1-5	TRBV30	CAWDGQGGQPQHF
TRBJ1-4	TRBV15	CATSRDLEEKLFF
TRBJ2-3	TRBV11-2	CASSVGEGDTQYF
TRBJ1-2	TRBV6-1	CASVWQGATNYGYTF
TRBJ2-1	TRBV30	CAWSVEGGYNEQFF
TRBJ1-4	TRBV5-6	CASSIGINEKLFF
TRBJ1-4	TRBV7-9	CASSGTGPGFEKLFF
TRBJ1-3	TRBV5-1	CASSQTGGDTIYF
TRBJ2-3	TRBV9	CASSVRLAGGGTDTQYF
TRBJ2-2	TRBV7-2	CASSLVATNTGELFF
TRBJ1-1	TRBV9	CASSAGGVGNTEAFF
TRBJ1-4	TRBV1	CTSSQDIRGREKLFF
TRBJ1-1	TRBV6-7	CAGSSGVNTEAFF
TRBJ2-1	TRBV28	CASSPGFLAGYNEQFF
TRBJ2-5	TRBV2	CATSTGLVETQYF
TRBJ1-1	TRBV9	CASTRTNTEAFF
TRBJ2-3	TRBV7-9	CASSRGQGITDTQYF
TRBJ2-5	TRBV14	CASSQPTGTGRETQYF
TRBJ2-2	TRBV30	CAWSVRRLAEPTGELFF
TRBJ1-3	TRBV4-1	CASSRGSGNTIYF
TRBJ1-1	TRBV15	CATSRGAPVFMNTEAFF
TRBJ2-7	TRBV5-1	CASSLAPTDEQYF
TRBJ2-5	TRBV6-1	CASRSRGWETQYF
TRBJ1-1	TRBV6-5	CATSGPGQNTEAFF
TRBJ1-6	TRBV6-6	CASRPREWSPLHF